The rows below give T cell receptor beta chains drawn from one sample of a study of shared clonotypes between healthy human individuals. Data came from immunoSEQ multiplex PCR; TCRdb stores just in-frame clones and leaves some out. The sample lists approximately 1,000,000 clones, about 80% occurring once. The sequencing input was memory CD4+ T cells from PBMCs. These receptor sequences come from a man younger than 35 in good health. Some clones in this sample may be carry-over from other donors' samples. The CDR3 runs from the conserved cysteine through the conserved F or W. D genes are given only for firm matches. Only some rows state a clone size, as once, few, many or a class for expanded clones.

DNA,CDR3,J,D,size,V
TGTGCCAGCAGCTCAGTAGGGAGGGGAACTGAAGCTTTCTTT,CASSSVGRGTEAFF,TRBJ1-1,-,-,TRBV7-2
TGTGCCAGCAACGATTACAGGGACGTCTATGGCTACACCTTC,CASNDYRDVYGYTF,TRBJ1-2,-,-,TRBV28
TGTGCCAGCAGTCCCCATAGCGGGAGGGGGGCAGATACGCAGTATTTT,CASSPHSGRGADTQYF,TRBJ2-3,TRBD2,-,TRBV27
TGTGCCAGCAGCTCGGTCGGGGGTGGTGAAGCTTTCTTT,CASSSVGGGEAFF,TRBJ1-1,-,-,TRBV7-9
TGTGCCAGCAGTGAATTAATTGGGGCGTTCAGCATGAACACTGAAGCTTTCTTT,CASSELIGAFSMNTEAFF,TRBJ1-1,-,few,TRBV6-4
TGTGCCAGCAGTCTTTGGGGGCTGACTGGGACCTTCTCTGGAAACACCATATATTTT,CASSLWGLTGTFSGNTIYF,TRBJ1-3,-,-,TRBV28
TGCGCCAGCAGCTTGGAGGGCAGGGGTATGAATCAGCCCCAGCATTTT,CASSLEGRGMNQPQHF,TRBJ1-5,-,few,TRBV5-1
TGTGCCAGCAGCTTAGGAGTCCAATCTGGAAACACCATATATTTT,CASSLGVQSGNTIYF,TRBJ1-3,-,-,TRBV7-8
TGTGCCAGCAGCCAAGAAGCGACGGGACTTTCTGGCTACACCTTC,CASSQEATGLSGYTF,TRBJ1-2,-,-,TRBV4-2
TGTGCCATCAGTGAAGGGACAGGGAGGAGCACTGAAGCTTTCTTT,CAISEGTGRSTEAFF,TRBJ1-1,TRBD1,-,TRBV10-3
TGTGCCAGTAGTATAACAGGAGCGGGACAGCCCCAGCATTTT,CASSITGAGQPQHF,TRBJ1-5,-,few,TRBV19
TGCGCCAGCAGCCAGACCCTCCTGAGCGGTAGCTCCTACAATGAGCAGTTCTTC,CASSQTLLSGSSYNEQFF,TRBJ2-1,-,-,TRBV4-3
TGCGCCAGCAGCCGGGACAGGGGCCGCACAGATACGCAGTATTTT,CASSRDRGRTDTQYF,TRBJ2-3,TRBD1,-,TRBV4-3
TGTGCCAGCAGCTTAGTGGGGGGCCCTGGAAACACCATATATTTT,CASSLVGGPGNTIYF,TRBJ1-3,-,-,TRBV11-2